A selection of T cell receptor beta chains follows, all from one sample in a study of T-cell reconstitution after alpha-beta-depleted transplantation in children. Using its own MiXCR run on the PCR reads, TCRdb lists one record per CDR3 protein. The repertoire holds approximately 32,000 distinct CDR3 sequences, with around 7% as singletons. Sequenced material: peripheral blood, taken 60 days after TCRalphabeta/CD19-depleted stem cell transplant. These receptors were obtained from a child less than two years old who had a stem cell transplant for acute myeloid leukemia, so the T cells may come from the graft donor. CDR3s include the opening cysteine and the closing phenylalanine or tryptophan. A D gene is named only where the DNA matches it firmly. Size values are once, few and many counts, or a class for expanded clones, and some rows have none.

clone_size	v_call	j_call	d_call	cdr3_nt	cdr3_aa
many	TRBV6-1	TRBJ1-1	TRBD1	TGTGCCAGCAGTGAAGCGCTGAGACAGGGCCCTGAAGCTTTCTTT	CASSEALRQGPEAFF
many	TRBV5-1	TRBJ1-1	TRBD1	TGCGCCAGCAGCTCTTACAGGGGAGGTACTGAAGCTTTCTTT	CASSSYRGGTEAFF
many	TRBV6-2/TRBV6-3	TRBJ1-1	TRBD1	TGTGCCAGCAGTGGTTCCTACGACAGGGGGAGAACTGAAGCTTTCTTT	CASSGSYDRGRTEAFF
many	TRBV15	TRBJ2-7	-	TGTGCCACCAGCACCGGGACTGGGGCCTACGAGCAGTACTTC	CATSTGTGAYEQYF
-	TRBV15	TRBJ2-7	TRBD1	TGTGCCACCAGCACCTATTCATCCGGGACAGGGTCCTACGAGCAGTACTTC	CATSTYSSGTGSYEQYF
many	TRBV7-3	TRBJ2-1	TRBD1	TGTGCCAGCAGCTCGACAGGGCTGGTGGGCAATGAGCAGTTCTTC	CASSSTGLVGNEQFF
-	TRBV7-4	TRBJ1-2	-	TGTGCCAGCAGCCGAGAGCGGAGTCCTAACTATGGCTACACCTTC	CASSRERSPNYGYTF
many	TRBV5-1	TRBJ2-5	-	TGCGCCAGCAGCTATAAAGAGACCCAGTACTTC	CASSYKETQYF
many	TRBV7-2	TRBJ2-2	-	TGTGCCAGCAGCCCTACTACCTCCAGAGGGGAGCTGTTTTTT	CASSPTTSRGELFF
many	TRBV7-8	TRBJ2-7	TRBD2	TGTGCCAGCAGCTTATTAGCGGGAGGGGTCTACGAGCAGTACTTC	CASSLLAGGVYEQYF
many	TRBV25-1	TRBJ1-3	-	TGTGCCAGCAGTTCCCCGGACAGCTTATCTGGAAACACCATATATTTT	CASSSPDSLSGNTIYF
medium-sized	TRBV11-2	TRBJ2-1	-	TGTGCCAGCAGCTTAGAGCGGGACGATATTAATGAGCAGTTCTTC	CASSLERDDINEQFF
many	TRBV12-3/TRBV12-4	TRBJ2-6	-	TGTGCCAGCAGCTCGAGGTATCAAGCAGGGGCCAACGTCCTGACTTTC	CASSSRYQAGANVLTF
many	TRBV9	TRBJ2-3	-	TGTGCCAGCAGCGAGTCAGCGTTTAGCACAGATACGCAGTATTTT	CASSESAFSTDTQYF
-	TRBV2	TRBJ1-5	-	TGTGCCAGCAGTGGGGAGCTGCCAAGTCAGCCCCAGCATTTT	CASSGELPSQPQHF
many	TRBV9	TRBJ2-4	-	TGTGCCAGCAGCCCCAGAGGACACCCGGGGAACATTCAGTACTTC	CASSPRGHPGNIQYF